This T cell receptor (beta chain) comes out of a study of CD8+CD57+ T cells in acquired aplastic anemia. The overall study: The mean DNA yield obtained from sorted CD4+ and CD8+ cells came to roughly 3.4 ug.

Notes on this clonotype: Its antigen is unknown.

It was genomic DNA that served as the template for profiling TCR beta VDJ and CDR3. One entry per CDR3 protein, called by TCRdb with MiXCR from the reads. This sample has about 270,000 distinct CDR3 sequences, with approximately 57% found just once. Study-wide results and limits: Twenty-nine CD8+ CDR3 sequences were shared between patients and controls. The study found no significant CD8+ Simpson's diversity difference between patients and controls.

Trimming shortened V by 1 base and J by 3 bases, and 8 bases separated the two germline ends. Germline V lookup: CDR1 SGHVS, CDR2 FQNEAQ. The CDR3 is 14 residues long. Sample: sorted CD4+, CD8+, or CD8+CD57+ T cells (not recorded which) from PBMCs. This receptor was obtained from a human donor with severe aplastic anemia or a healthy control (not recorded which). The chain has TRBV7-8 and TRBJ2-3, with D unclear. In DNA form, the CDR3 reads TGTGCCAGCAGCTTAGAGCTGGTGACAGATACGCAGTATTTT. Protein: CASSLELVTDTQYF.